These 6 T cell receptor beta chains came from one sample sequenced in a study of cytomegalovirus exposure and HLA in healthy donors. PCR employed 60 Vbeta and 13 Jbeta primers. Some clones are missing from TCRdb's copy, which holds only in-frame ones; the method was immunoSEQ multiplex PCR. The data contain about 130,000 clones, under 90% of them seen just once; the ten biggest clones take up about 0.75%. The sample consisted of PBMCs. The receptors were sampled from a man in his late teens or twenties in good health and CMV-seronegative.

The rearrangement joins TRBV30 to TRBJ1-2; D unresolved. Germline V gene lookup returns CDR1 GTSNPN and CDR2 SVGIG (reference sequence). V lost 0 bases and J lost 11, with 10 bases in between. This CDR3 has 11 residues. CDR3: CAWSVSIRYTF. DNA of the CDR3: TGTGCCTGGAGTGTATCGATACGGTACACCTTC.

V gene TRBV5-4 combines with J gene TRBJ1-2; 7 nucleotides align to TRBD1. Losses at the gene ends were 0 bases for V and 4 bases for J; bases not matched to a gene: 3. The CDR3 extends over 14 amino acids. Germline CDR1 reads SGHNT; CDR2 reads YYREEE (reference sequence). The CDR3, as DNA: TGTGCCAGCAGCTTGGTAGGGGGCCTCTATGGCTACACCTTC. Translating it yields CASSLVGGLYGYTF.

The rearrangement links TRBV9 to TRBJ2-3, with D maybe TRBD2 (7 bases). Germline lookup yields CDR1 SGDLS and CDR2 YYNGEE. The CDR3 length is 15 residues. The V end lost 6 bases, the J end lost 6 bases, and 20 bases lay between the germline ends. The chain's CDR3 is CASTSRGGPSDTQYF. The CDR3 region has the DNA TGTGCCAGCACTTCGAGGGGGGGCCCGTCGGATACGCAGTATTTT.

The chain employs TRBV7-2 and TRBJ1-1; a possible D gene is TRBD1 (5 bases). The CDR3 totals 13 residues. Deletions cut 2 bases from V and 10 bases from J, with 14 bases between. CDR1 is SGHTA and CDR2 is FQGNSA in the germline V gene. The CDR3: CASSLYDRGSAFF. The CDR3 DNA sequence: TGTGCCAGCAGCTTATACGACAGAGGCTCAGCTTTCTTT.

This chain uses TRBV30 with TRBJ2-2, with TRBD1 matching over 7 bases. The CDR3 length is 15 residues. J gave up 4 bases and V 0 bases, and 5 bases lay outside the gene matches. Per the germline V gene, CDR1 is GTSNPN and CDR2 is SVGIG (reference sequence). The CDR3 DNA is TGTGCCTGGAGTGTACTTTCAGGGGGCACCGGGGAGCTGTTTTTT. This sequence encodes CAWSVLSGGTGELFF.

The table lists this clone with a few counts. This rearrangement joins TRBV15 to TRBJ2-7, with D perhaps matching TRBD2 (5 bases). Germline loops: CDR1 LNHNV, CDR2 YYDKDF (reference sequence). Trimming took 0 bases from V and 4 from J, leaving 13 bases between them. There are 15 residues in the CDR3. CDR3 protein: CATSRDAAALYEQYF. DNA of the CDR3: TGTGCCACCAGCAGAGATGCAGCGGCGCTTTACGAGCAGTACTTC.